One sample yielded the 3 T cell receptor beta chains listed below, sequenced in a study of blood T cell repertoires in COVID-19. Clones were read by immunoSEQ multiplex PCR, and TCRdb kept only the in-frame ones, dropping some. The data contain roughly 30,000 clones, roughly 92% of them singletons. The sample consisted of peripheral blood. These receptor sequences come from a human donor in a cohort sampled during active COVID-19.

V gene TRBV3-1 (or the pseudogene TRBV3-2) combines with J gene TRBJ1-1; 7 bases align to TRBD1. Germline lookup yields CDR1 LGHDT and CDR2 YNNKEL (reference sequence). The V and J ends lost 1 base and 4 bases, in that order; junction bases with no gene match: 12. There are 17 residues in the CDR3. CDR3 sequence reads: CASSQGLSYRGRTEAFF. As DNA, the CDR3 is TGTGCCAGCAGCCAAGGACTCAGTTACAGGGGACGCACTGAAGCTTTCTTT.

V usage is TRBV27 and J usage is TRBJ2-7, with 10 nucleotides matching TRBD1. The junction had 8 bases not matched to a gene; V was cut back by 6 bases and J by 6 bases. CDR3 size: 14 residues. Germline V gene sequence: CDR1 MNHEY, CDR2 SMNVEV (reference sequence). The CDR3: CASRPGTGAAEQYF. CDR3 nucleotides: TGTGCCAGCAGGCCCGGGACAGGGGCCGCCGAGCAGTACTTC.

The gene calls are TRBV28 and TRBJ2-1, with 11 positions matching TRBD2. V lost 5 bases and J lost 6; bases outside the gene matches: 9. CDR3 length equals 16 residues. Germline V lookup: CDR1 MDHEN, CDR2 SYDVKM. The CDR3 sequence is CASSAVAGGPLNEQFF. CDR3 nucleotides: TGTGCCAGCAGTGCGGTAGCGGGGGGGCCACTCAATGAGCAGTTCTTC.